The 27 T cell receptor beta chains reported below all come from one sample, sequenced in a study of radiotherapy plus CTLA-4 blockade in lung cancer. Clones were read by immunoSEQ multiplex PCR, and TCRdb kept only the in-frame ones, dropping some. The data contain tens of thousands of clones, 77% of them singletons. This specimen consisted of peripheral blood, obtained from a patient treated with radiotherapy plus ipilimumab. The receptors originated from a human donor with non-small cell lung cancer whose response to radiotherapy plus ipilimumab could not be evaluated.

V is TRBV7-8 and J is TRBJ2-1; 8 nucleotides agree with TRBD2. Trimming at V came to 0 bases and at J to 16 bases, leaving 8 bases not matched to a gene. Germline loops: CDR1 SGHVS, CDR2 FQNEAQ. CDR3 size: 13 residues. The CDR3 loop is CASSLAPGLALFF. The CDR3 DNA reads as TGTGCCAGCAGCTTAGCGCCCGGACTAGCCCTTTTCTTC.

The CDR3 loop reads CASSIDRGSNQPQHF. In DNA, the CDR3 is TGTGCCAGTAGTATTGACAGGGGGAGTAATCAGCCCCAGCATTTT. The chain links TRBV19 to TRBJ1-5, with 9 nucleotides matching TRBD1. CDR1 is LNHDA, CDR2 SQIVND, per germline (reference sequence). This CDR3 region has 15 residues. The junction had 4 bases not matched to a gene; V was cut back by 3 bases and J by 4 bases. Looking up the rest from reference TRBV19 and TRBJ1-5 gives the full variable domain: DGGITQSPKYLFRKEGQNVTLSCEQNLNHDAMYWYRQDPGQGLRLIYYSQIVNDFQKGDIAEGYSVSREKKESFPLTVTSAQKNPTAFYLCASSIDRGSNQPQHFGDGTRLSIL.

The chain joins TRBV28 to TRBJ2-7; TRBD1 aligns across 8 bases. The CDR3 runs to 13 residues. Germline trimming cut 4 bases from V and 6 bases from J; bases unmatched to any gene: 5. CDR1 is MDHEN and CDR2 is SYDVKM in the germline V gene. The CDR3 spells CASSYGQGREQYF. The DNA of the CDR3 is TGTGCCAGCAGTTATGGACAGGGACGCGAGCAGTACTTC.

The rearrangement uses TRBV6-5 and TRBJ1-3, with D hard to call. Germline-derived CDR1 and CDR2 are MNHEY and SVGAGI. This CDR3 spans 15 amino acids. Trimming took off 6 bases at V and 1 base at J, with 13 bases between the two ends. CDR3 coding DNA: TGTGCCAGCAGGCCACAGAGCTTTTCTGGAAACACCATATATTTT. It yields the protein CASRPQSFSGNTIYF.

This clone was seen once. A much more abundant neighbour one base away suggests this may be a read error. The chain combines TRBV7-9 with TRBJ1-2; TRBD1 is a possible D gene (6 bases). The CDR3 runs 13 residues. Trimming cost V 2 bases and J 2 bases, with 6 bases left between them. The germline CDR1 and CDR2 sequences are SEHNR and FQNEAQ (reference sequence). CDR3 nucleotide sequence: TGTGCCAGCAGCTTACAGGGGAACTATGGCTACACCTTC. Amino acid sequence: CASSLQGNYGYTF.

The chain combines TRBV5-5 with TRBJ1-2, with D uncertain. Trimming shortened V by 3 bases and J by 12 bases, and 18 bases separated the two germline ends. The germline CDR1 and CDR2 sequences are SGHKS and YYEKEE (reference sequence). The CDR3 is 13 residues long. CDR3 region: CASSWRVEESDTF. The CDR3 DNA reads TGTGCCAGCAGCTGGAGGGTCGAGGAGAGCGACACCTTC.

In this sample, this clone turned up a few times. The chain recombines TRBV7-9 with TRBJ1-3, with D hard to call. CDR1 and CDR2 (germline): SEHNR, FQNEAQ (reference sequence). This CDR3 spans 13 amino acids. V was pared by 5 bases and J by 4 bases, with 9 bases between. For the CDR3, the DNA is TGTGCCAGCAGCCCGACAAGCGGAAACACCATATATTTT. Encoded protein: CASSPTSGNTIYF.

The V gene is TRBV19, the J gene TRBJ2-6; D possibly corresponds to TRBD1 (6 bases). CDR3 length: 14 residues. The germline V gene encodes CDR1 LNHDA and CDR2 SQIVND (reference sequence). V dropped 8 bases and J dropped 1 base, with 9 bases sitting between them. CDR3 in amino acids: CASHRGSGANVLTF. The CDR3 DNA reads TGTGCCAGTCATAGGGGGTCTGGGGCCAACGTCCTGACTTTC.

The rearrangement links TRBV27 to TRBJ2-1; D unclear. V was clipped by 6 bases and J by 12 bases, with 18 bases between them. Germline V lookup: CDR1 MNHEY, CDR2 SMNVEV (reference sequence). The CDR3 consists of 13 residues. Here the CDR3 reads CASSLITYRGQFF. CDR3 DNA: TGTGCCAGCAGCCTTATAACCTACCGAGGGCAGTTCTTC.

The CDR3 nucleotides are TGTGCCAGCAGCTACGGGGTTAACTATGGCTACACCTTC. This encodes CASSYGVNYGYTF. This chain connects TRBV7-2 to TRBJ1-2; D not certain. Germline V gene sequence: CDR1 SGHTA, CDR2 FQGNSA. The CDR3 runs 13 residues. Between the trimmed V and J ends, which lost 4 bases and 1 base, there was a span of 7 bases.

This clone was seen a few times. V is TRBV28 and J is TRBJ1-2; a weak D match, TRBD1 (6 bases). V lost 10 bases and J lost 0, with 18 bases in between. The CDR3 spans 15 residues. Germline assignment: CDR1 MDHEN and CDR2 SYDVKM. CDR3 DNA sequence: TGTGCCATCCTAATCAGGACAGCCCCTAACTATGGCTACACCTTC. Encoded protein: CAILIRTAPNYGYTF.

This chain connects TRBV5-1 to TRBJ2-2, with 11 nucleotides matching TRBD2. Germline assignment: CDR1 SGHRS and CDR2 YFSETQ. This CDR3 region has 18 residues. V shed 1 base, J shed 4 bases, and the junction held 9 bases outside the gene matches. CDR3 region: CASSLTSGGRSFTGELFF. The CDR3 DNA reads as TGCGCCAGCAGCTTGACTAGCGGGGGACGTAGTTTCACCGGGGAGCTGTTTTTT.

This sequence joins TRBV11-2 and TRBJ2-7; D not resolved. Trimming shortened V by 6 bases and J by 4 bases, and 10 bases separated the two germline ends. The CDR3 has 12 residues. Germline CDR1 SGHAT, CDR2 FQNNGV. The DNA for the CDR3 is TGTGCCAGCAGTCAAATCCAATACGAGCAGTACTTC. Amino acids: CASSQIQYEQYF.

This clone was seen a few times. The rearrangement joins TRBV7-9 to TRBJ2-7; weak D call: TRBD1 (5 bases). CDR3 length equals 13 residues. V lost 2 bases to trimming and J lost 2 bases, with 7 bases between them. Germline lookup yields CDR1 SEHNR and CDR2 FQNEAQ (reference sequence). The CDR3 coding sequence is TGTGCCAGCAGCTTAACAGGAACCTACGAGCAGTACTTC. As protein: CASSLTGTYEQYF.

CDR3 in DNA: TGTGCCAGCAGCTTGGCCAAGGACTGGGATGAAAAACTGTTTTTT. Translation gives CASSLAKDWDEKLFF. The V call is TRBV5-6, the J call TRBJ1-4; no reliable D call. Germline V gene data show CDR1 as SGHDT and CDR2 as YYEEEE. The CDR3 has 15 amino acids. V lost 0 bases and J lost 6, with 12 bases in between.

This rearrangement joins TRBV10-1 to TRBJ2-7; D may be TRBD2 (5 bases). V was pared by 8 bases and J by 8 bases, with 13 bases between. This CDR3 region has 11 residues. In germline, CDR1 is WNHNN, CDR2 SYGVQD (reference sequence). CDR3 DNA sequence: TGCGCCAGCGCCCCCATCGGGAAGCAGTACTTC. Amino acid sequence: CASAPIGKQYF.

This clone has a handful of counts. This chain uses TRBV2 with TRBJ2-7; D is possibly TRBD1 (6 bases). With 4 bases removed from V and 2 bases from J, the gap between germline ends came to 12 bases. The CDR3 loop spans 14 amino acids. In germline, CDR1 is SNHLY, CDR2 FYNNEI. CDR3: CASSGASGAYEQYF. Written as DNA, the CDR3 is TGTGCCAGCAGTGGGGCGTCAGGGGCCTACGAGCAGTACTTC.

The chain has TRBV4-3 and TRBJ2-1; 13 bases map to TRBD2. CDR1 is LGHNA and CDR2 is YSLEER in the germline V gene. This CDR3 spans 15 amino acids. After removal of 4 bases from V and 6 bases from J, the junction contained 3 bases not matched to a gene. This chain's CDR3 is CASSPRLAGGNEQFF. In DNA, the CDR3 is TGCGCCAGCAGCCCTCGACTAGCGGGGGGCAATGAGCAGTTCTTC.

The J gene is TRBJ1-4, the V gene TRBV5-1; D uncertain. This CDR3 is built from 16 residues. Germline CDR1 SGHRS, CDR2 YFSETQ. V lost 0 bases and J lost 0, with 9 bases in between. The CDR3 DNA reads TGCGCCAGCAGCTTGGCCGTAGAGGCAACTAATGAAAAACTGTTTTTT. This gives the protein CASSLAVEATNEKLFF.

The chain is built from TRBV2 and TRBJ2-7; no reliable D call. The V end was cut by 5 bases, the J end by 4 bases, with 6 bases between. Germline loops: CDR1 SNHLY, CDR2 FYNNEI. The CDR3 runs 11 residues. CDR3 in amino acids: CASSPSYEQYF. CDR3 coding DNA: TGTGCCAGCAGTCCTTCGTACGAGCAGTACTTC.

This clone was detected only a few times. The chain has TRBV28 and TRBJ2-4, with 9 positions matching TRBD1. The V gene's germline CDR1 is MDHEN and CDR2 SYDVKM. This CDR3 region has 15 residues. With V trimmed by 6 bases and J by 3 bases, 6 bases remained unmatched. Written as DNA, the CDR3 is TGTGCCAGCAGACACAGGGGGCTTGACAAAAACATTCAGTACTTC. This encodes CASRHRGLDKNIQYF.

The genes are TRBV28 and TRBJ2-7; the match to TRBD1 covers 10 bases. V dropped 6 bases and J dropped 3; count of bases not matched to a gene: 8. CDR1 and CDR2 (germline): MDHEN, SYDVKM. This CDR3 is built from 15 residues. The CDR3 DNA reads as TGTGCCAGCAGCCCGCCCGGGACAGGGGACTACGAGCAGTACTTC. Translation gives CASSPPGTGDYEQYF. The complete variable domain, with remaining parts taken from reference TRBV28 and TRBJ2-7, reads DVKVTQSSRYLVKRTGEKVFLECVQDMDHENMFWYRQDPGLGLRLIYFSYDVKMKEKGDIPEGYSVSREKKERFSLILESASTNQTSMYLCASSPPGTGDYEQYFGPGTRLTVT.

The V call is TRBV7-3, the J call TRBJ1-6; 12 nucleotides match TRBD1. Germline trimming cut 7 bases from V and 8 bases from J; bases unmatched to any gene: 12. Germline lookup yields CDR1 SGHTA and CDR2 FQGTGA. The CDR3 covers 17 residues. CDR3 sequence: CASTSRGQGARDSPLHF. The CDR3 bases are TGTGCCAGCACCTCGCGGGGACAGGGGGCACGAGATTCACCCCTCCACTTT.

The V gene is TRBV2, the J gene TRBJ2-3; perhaps TRBD2 as D (7 bases). V lost 7 bases and J lost 4, with 15 bases in between. Germline V lookup: CDR1 SNHLY, CDR2 FYNNEI. CDR3 size: 14 residues. The CDR3, as DNA: TGTGCCAGCACCCCTCAAGGGGGGGCAGATACGCAGTATTTT. Its protein is CASTPQGGADTQYF.

The CDR3 DNA follows: TGTGCCAGCAGCTTCACAACAGGGGACACTGAAGCTTTCTTT. Encoded protein: CASSFTTGDTEAFF. This rearrangement joins TRBV7-2 to TRBJ1-1, with 7 bases that match TRBD1. The CDR3 extends over 14 amino acids. Germline V lookup: CDR1 SGHTA, CDR2 FQGNSA. With 3 bases clipped from V and 3 bases from J, the junction kept 4 bases outside the gene matches.

The rearrangement links TRBV11-3 to TRBJ2-7, with TRBD2 matching 7 bases. Germline-derived CDR1 and CDR2 are SGHNT and YENEEA. J was trimmed by 3 bases and V by 5 bases; bases with no gene match: 7. This CDR3 comprises 14 residues. CDR3: CASSRTSAGYEQYF. As DNA, the CDR3 is TGTGCCAGCAGCCGAACTAGCGCTGGCTACGAGCAGTACTTC.

This chain connects TRBV6-1 to TRBJ1-1; D possibly corresponds to TRBD1 (5 bases). The CDR3 is 14 amino acids. The germline V gene has CDR1 MNHNS and CDR2 SASEGT. The V end lost 5 bases, the J end lost 0 bases, and 10 bases lay between the germline ends. In DNA form, the CDR3 reads TGTGCCAGCAGTACAGGTCCCATGAACACTGAAGCTTTCTTT. Protein product: CASSTGPMNTEAFF.